These T cell receptor beta chains were read from a single sample in a study of spatial heterogeneity in lung cancer. A single record per CDR3 protein comes from TCRdb applying MiXCR to the 5' RACE reads. This repertoire shows some 20,000 distinct CDR3 sequences, 9.2% found once; its top ten account for 20%. The input for sequencing was PBMCs, taken at follow-up. These receptors all stem from a male donor with early-stage non-small cell lung cancer. CDR3s include the opening cysteine and the closing phenylalanine or tryptophan. A D gene is named only where the DNA matches it firmly. Rows may omit the clone size; those that give it use once, few, many or a size class.

CDR3nt	CDR3aa	abundance	j_gene	d_gene	v_gene
TGCAGTGCTAGAGTTAAGGGGGGAGTCACTGAAGCTTTCTTT	CSARVKGGVTEAFF	few	TRBJ1-1	-	TRBV20-1
TGTGCCAGCAGCTCGGGACGATTAGGGGAGACCCAGTACTTC	CASSSGRLGETQYF	many	TRBJ2-5	-	TRBV3-1
TGTGCCAGCAGCCTCCGGGCTAGCGGTAGCACAGATACGCAGTATTTT	CASSLRASGSTDTQYF	many	TRBJ2-3	TRBD2	TRBV11-2
TGTGCCAGCAGTCAAGGGGCAGGGGTAGTGTCCTATGGCTACACCTTC	CASSQGAGVVSYGYTF	medium-sized	TRBJ1-2	-	TRBV7-9
TGCAGTGCTGATGGGACTAGCGGGAACCCCAACGAGCAGTACTTC	CSADGTSGNPNEQYF	many	TRBJ2-7	TRBD2	TRBV20-1
TGTGCCAGCAGCCCTCTAGCGGGAGCAGAGACCCAGTACTTC	CASSPLAGAETQYF	many	TRBJ2-5	TRBD2	TRBV7-9
TGCGCCAGCAGCTTGGGCTTGGCGGACAGGAAACCAAAGGCGCAGTACTTC	CASSLGLADRKPKAQYF	many	TRBJ2-7	TRBD1	TRBV5-1
TGTGCCAGCAGCTCACAGACTAGCGGGGCGACAACTAGCACAGATACGCAGTATTTT	CASSSQTSGATTSTDTQYF	many	TRBJ2-3	TRBD2	TRBV7-2
TGTGCCAGCAGCCCCGGACAGGGCCTCCCATTCTACGAGCAGTACTTC	CASSPGQGLPFYEQYF	many	TRBJ2-7	TRBD1	TRBV7-6
TGTGCCAGCAGCCCAAGTGTTCCAGGGCGTTCACGGGAGCAGTACTTC	CASSPSVPGRSREQYF	-	TRBJ2-7	-	TRBV11-2
TGTGCCAGCAGTATCACCGGGGTTTCTAATGAAAAACTGTTTTTT	CASSITGVSNEKLFF	few	TRBJ1-4	-	TRBV6-5
TGTGCCAGCAGTTACGAATATAGCAATCAGCCCCAGCATTTT	CASSYEYSNQPQHF	many	TRBJ1-5	-	TRBV6-6
TGTGCCAGCAGTTACTCGAACGCATGGACAGGGCCGAGCACAGATACGCAGTATTTT	CASSYSNAWTGPSTDTQYF	many	TRBJ2-3	TRBD1	TRBV6-2/TRBV6-3
TGTGCCAGCAGCCAAGATCCGGCGGGGTCCTCCTACAATGAGCAGTTCTTC	CASSQDPAGSSYNEQFF	many	TRBJ2-1	-	TRBV4-2
TGCGCCAGCAGTAAAGTGAACGTAGGAGGGTCCGAGAACACTGAAGCTTTCTTT	CASSKVNVGGSENTEAFF	medium-sized	TRBJ1-1	-	TRBV10-2
TGTGCCAGCAGCTTAGGCAGTCAGGACATGAACTACGAGCAGTACTTC	CASSLGSQDMNYEQYF	-	TRBJ2-7	-	TRBV13
TGTGCCAGTAGTATGCCTCAGTTGCTATATGGCTACACCTTC	CASSMPQLLYGYTF	few	TRBJ1-2	-	TRBV19
TGTGCCAGCAGACTTCCCGGGACTAACTATGGCTACACCTTC	CASRLPGTNYGYTF	-	TRBJ1-2	-	TRBV28
TGTGCCACCAGTTCTTCAGTTGGAGCGACCGGAGAGCAGTTCTTC	CATSSSVGATGEQFF	-	TRBJ2-1	-	TRBV24-1
TGCAGCGCTTCACAGGGAGGGACCACAGATACGCAGTATTTT	CSASQGGTTDTQYF	-	TRBJ2-3	-	TRBV29-1
TGTGCCAGCAGTTCCGGCACAGATACGCAGTATTTT	CASSSGTDTQYF	many	TRBJ2-3	-	TRBV12-3/TRBV12-4
TGTGCCAGCAGCCGGGACAACCAAGAGACCCAGTACTTC	CASSRDNQETQYF	many	TRBJ2-5	-	TRBV7-2
TGTGCCAGCAGGCAGGGTTTTGCCCTCAGGACTGAAGCTTTCTTT	CASRQGFALRTEAFF	many	TRBJ1-1	-	TRBV28
TGTGCCAGCTCACCTTCGAGTGGGTCGAGCGAGCAGTACTTC	CASSPSSGSSEQYF	many	TRBJ2-7	-	TRBV18
TGCGCCAGCAGCCAGAGTAGCAGGGCAGGGGAGCAGTACTTC	CASSQSSRAGEQYF	medium-sized	TRBJ2-7	-	TRBV4-3
TGTGCCAGCAGTTTATCGTTGGCGGGGGTAACCTACGAGCAGTACTTC	CASSLSLAGVTYEQYF	many	TRBJ2-7	TRBD2	TRBV27
TGTGCCAGCCAGGACCGCGGACAGGGATTCTACGAGCAGTACTTC	CASQDRGQGFYEQYF	many	TRBJ2-7	TRBD1	TRBV6-1
TGTGCCAGCAGCCGGCTCTATGGCTACACCTTC	CASSRLYGYTF	many	TRBJ1-2	-	TRBV28
TGTGCCAGCAGCGTTACCCCCGACGGGACCTACGAGCAGTACTTC	CASSVTPDGTYEQYF	many	TRBJ2-7	-	TRBV9
TGTGCCAGCACCTACGTTACTGAAGCTTTCTTT	CASTYVTEAFF	many	TRBJ1-1	-	TRBV25-1
TGTGCCAGCAGGGCTAGCGGGAACGCCGGGGAGCTGTTTTTT	CASRASGNAGELFF	many	TRBJ2-2	TRBD2	TRBV19
TGTGCCAGCAGCTTAGGGCCCCAGGCGGCCTACGAGCAGTACTTC	CASSLGPQAAYEQYF	-	TRBJ2-7	-	TRBV7-6
TGTGCCAGCAGCGTCGGAGATAATTCACCCCTCCACTTT	CASSVGDNSPLHF	few	TRBJ1-6	-	TRBV9
TGCAGCGTTGAGGGTGCCTACGAGCAGTACTTC	CSVEGAYEQYF	many	TRBJ2-7	-	TRBV29-1
TGTGCCAGCAGTTACACAGACAAGAACACTGAAGCTTTCTTT	CASSYTDKNTEAFF	many	TRBJ1-1	-	TRBV6-5
TGTGCCAGCAGCTCCAGGACAGTAGGAAATTCACCCCTCCACTTT	CASSSRTVGNSPLHF	few	TRBJ1-6	-	TRBV7-2
TGTGCCTGGGGAGGGGGACCGAACACCGGGGAGCTGTTTTTT	CAWGGGPNTGELFF	many	TRBJ2-2	-	TRBV30
TGTGCCAGCAGTTCCTGGGGGAGTCAGCCCCAGCATTTT	CASSSWGSQPQHF	many	TRBJ1-5	-	TRBV27
TGTGCCAGCTCGTTGGGGCCCGCGGTGGAGCCCCAGCATTTT	CASSLGPAVEPQHF	many	TRBJ1-5	-	TRBV18
TGTGCCAGCGGTTTTCCCGGAAACACCATATATTTT	CASGFPGNTIYF	many	TRBJ1-3	-	TRBV12-3/TRBV12-4
TGTGCCAGCAGTTCCACTCGGGGGACCAACTACGAGCAGTACTTC	CASSSTRGTNYEQYF	few	TRBJ2-7	-	TRBV12-3/TRBV12-4
TGTGCCATCAGTGAGTCGCCGGGGACAGGGGGCGAAACAGATACGCAGTATTTT	CAISESPGTGGETDTQYF	many	TRBJ2-3	TRBD1	TRBV10-3
TGTGCCAGCAGCCTTTACCGGGACAGGGCGGAGAACTATGGCTACACCTTC	CASSLYRDRAENYGYTF	many	TRBJ1-2	TRBD1	TRBV5-6
TGTGCAAGTCGCCGTACCGGGACTAGAAGGCGAGGCCAGTACTTC	CASRRTGTRRRGQYF	few	TRBJ2-5	-	TRBV12-2
TGCGCCAGCAGCCAAGCTAGCGGGGGGGGATACAATGAGCAGTTCTTC	CASSQASGGGYNEQFF	few	TRBJ2-1	TRBD2	TRBV4-3
TGTGCCAGCTCACCGAGTGGTCAGGGTTTTTACGAGCAGTACTTC	CASSPSGQGFYEQYF	few	TRBJ2-7	-	TRBV18
TGTGCCAGTAGCACCCCGGGAGTCCGCACAGATACGCAGTATTTT	CASSTPGVRTDTQYF	many	TRBJ2-3	-	TRBV19
TGTGCCAGCAAGGTAGCGGGGGGGACTAGCGGTTACGAGCAGTACTTC	CASKVAGGTSGYEQYF	few	TRBJ2-7	TRBD2	TRBV2
TGTGCCAGCAGCTTAGTCTCACTAGTCCAAGAGACCCAGTACTTC	CASSLVSLVQETQYF	many	TRBJ2-5	-	TRBV7-8
TGTGCCAGCAGTTTAGGGGAAGTGGATGAAAAACTGTTTTTT	CASSLGEVDEKLFF	-	TRBJ1-4	-	TRBV12-3/TRBV12-4
TGTGCCAGCAGCCCTCCAGCCTTTTACGAGCAGTACTTC	CASSPPAFYEQYF	many	TRBJ2-7	-	TRBV7-9
TGCGCCAGCAAAGGGACAGGGCCCACTGAAGCTTTCTTT	CASKGTGPTEAFF	many	TRBJ1-1	TRBD1	TRBV10-1